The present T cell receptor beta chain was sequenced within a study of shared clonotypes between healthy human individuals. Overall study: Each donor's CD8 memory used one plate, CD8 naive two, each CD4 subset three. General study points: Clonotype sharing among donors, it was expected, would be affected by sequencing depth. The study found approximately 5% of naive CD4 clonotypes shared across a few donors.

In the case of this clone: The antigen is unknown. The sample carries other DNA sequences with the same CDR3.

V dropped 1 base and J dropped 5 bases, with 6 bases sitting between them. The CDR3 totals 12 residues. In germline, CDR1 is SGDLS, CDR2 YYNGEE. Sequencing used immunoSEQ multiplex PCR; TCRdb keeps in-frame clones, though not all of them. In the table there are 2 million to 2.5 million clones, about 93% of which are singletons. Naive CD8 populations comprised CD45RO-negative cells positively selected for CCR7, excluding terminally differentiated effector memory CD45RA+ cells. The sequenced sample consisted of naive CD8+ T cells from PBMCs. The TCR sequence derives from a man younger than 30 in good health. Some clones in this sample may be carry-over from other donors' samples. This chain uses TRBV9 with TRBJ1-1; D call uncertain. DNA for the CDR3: TGTGCCAGCAGCGTACCGAGGACTGAAGCTTTCTTT. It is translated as CASSVPRTEAFF.